This TCR beta chain was obtained from a study of T cell responses to AZD1222 COVID-19 vaccine. Study-wide background: Combined were second doses at about 4 or about 12 weeks. Study outcomes and limitations: Only a handful of people who got AZD1222 tested seropositive at baseline. As reported, nearly half of all spike-specific TCRs target variant regions that are unmutated. Spike was spanned by vaccine-associated CD4 TCRs, which were dominant at 160-218 and 743-854.

Sequenced by immunoSEQ multiplex PCR; TCRdb stores in-frame clones only, minus some. The sample yields fewer than 150,000 clones, roughly 86% seen once. This CDR3 spans 12 amino acids. Trimming removed 3 bases from V and 9 bases from J; junction bases left unmatched: 1. Germline-derived CDR1 and CDR2 are SNHLY and FYNNEI. About this clone: The antigen is undetermined.

The TCR comes from an adult in good health. The sample in question was peripheral blood, obtained on day 0 of AZD1222 vaccination. The rearrangement joins TRBV2 to TRBJ2-5, with TRBD2 matching over 10 bases. CDR3 sequence (DNA): TGTGCCAGCAGTGAGCTAGCGGGGGCCCAGTACTTC. It encodes CASSELAGAQYF.